This passage covers 21 T cell receptor beta chains from one sample sequenced in a study of blood T cell repertoires in COVID-19. TCRdb's table, derived via immunoSEQ multiplex PCR, lists solely in-frame clones and lacks some. The sample includes roughly 170,000 clones, 84% of them seen just once. Sample: PBMCs or T cells enriched from blood (not recorded which). These receptors all come from a man in his fifties or sixties who had recovered from COVID-19.

Turning to this clone: Distinct nucleotide sequences in the sample also encode this CDR3. The genes are TRBV6-4 and TRBJ2-2; 9 bases align to TRBD2. Per germline, CDR1 MRHNA and CDR2 SNTAGT. The CDR3 is 19 residues long. The junction had 19 bases not matched to a gene; V was cut back by 6 bases and J by 5 bases. CDR3 protein: CASRPYSLAGGQFTGELFF. CDR3 nucleotides: TGTGCCAGCAGGCCATACTCCCTCGCGGGGGGGCAATTTACCGGGGAGCTGTTTTTT.

The gene calls are TRBV19 and TRBJ1-5; 10 nucleotides line up with TRBD1. Germline assignment: CDR1 LNHDA and CDR2 SQIVND (reference sequence). With V trimmed by 6 bases and J by 4 bases, 6 bases remained unmatched. The CDR3 loop spans 15 amino acids. CDR3 residues: CASSTGTGANQPQHF. CDR3 sequence (DNA): TGTGCCAGTAGCACCGGGACAGGGGCGAATCAGCCCCAGCATTTT.

This rearrangement joins TRBV18 to TRBJ2-5; D is perhaps TRBD1 (6 bases). Germline CDR1 and CDR2: KGHSH and LQKENI. Trimming shortened V by 6 bases and J by 5 bases, and 16 bases separated the two germline ends. The CDR3 runs to 14 residues. The CDR3 spells CASSPVSTGETQYF. CDR3 in DNA: TGTGCCAGCTCCCCCGTGAGTACAGGGGAGACCCAGTACTTC.

The chain is built from TRBV6-2 or TRBV6-3 and TRBJ2-1; the match to TRBD2 covers 9 bases. Unmatched junction bases numbered 6, after V lost 0 bases and J lost 15 bases. CDR1 is MNHEY, CDR2 SVGEGT, per germline. CDR3 size: 13 residues. CDR3 protein: CASSYSSSGVWFF. The CDR3 DNA sequence: TGTGCCAGCAGTTACTCCTCTAGCGGGGTATGGTTCTTC.

This clone was seen just once. The chain employs TRBV2 and TRBJ1-6; a weak D match, TRBD1 (5 bases). CDR1 SNHLY and CDR2 FYNNEI come from the germline V gene. The CDR3 covers 14 residues. V lost 9 bases to trimming and J lost 1 base, with 10 bases between them. The CDR3 sequence: CARQGLSYNSPLHF. The CDR3 nucleotides are TGTGCCAGGCAGGGTCTATCCTATAATTCACCCCTCCACTTT. The full variable domain, rest sourced from reference TRBV2 and TRBJ1-6, is EPEVTQTPSHQVTQMGQEVILRCVPISNHLYFYWYRQILGQKVEFLVSFYNNEISEKSEIFDDQFSVERPDGSNFTLKIRSTKLEDSAMYFCARQGLSYNSPLHFGNGTRLTVT.

The J gene is TRBJ2-7, the V gene TRBV28; 7 positions match TRBD1. Looked up from germline, CDR1 is MDHEN and CDR2 is SYDVKM. The V gene end was trimmed by 6 bases and the J gene end by 10 bases; junction bases not matched to a gene: 6. The CDR3 has 11 amino acids. DNA for the CDR3: TGTGCCAGCAGCCCTAACAGGGGACAGTACTTC. It encodes CASSPNRGQYF.

This rearrangement joins TRBV27 to TRBJ1-2, with 9 nucleotides matching TRBD1. Trimming took 4 bases from V and 8 from J; bases not matched to a gene: 11. Germline values: CDR1 MNHEY, CDR2 SMNVEV (reference sequence). CDR3 length: 15 amino acids. The CDR3 spells CASSSIQGATGGYTF. The CDR3 DNA follows: TGTGCCAGCAGTTCAATACAGGGGGCGACGGGGGGCTACACCTTC.

This clone was observed a handful of times. This chain uses TRBV5-1 with TRBJ2-6; D remains ambiguous. Germline CDR1 reads SGHRS; CDR2 reads YFSETQ. The CDR3 is 11 residues long. Trimming stripped 0 bases from V and 13 bases from J, with 5 bases between. The CDR3 DNA is TGCGCCAGCAGCTTGGATTCAGTCCTGACTTTC. It translates to CASSLDSVLTF.

The chain combines TRBV3-1 (or the pseudogene TRBV3-2) with TRBJ2-3; TRBD2 is a possible D gene (6 bases). Germline V gives CDR1 LGHDT, CDR2 YNNKEL (reference sequence). V was clipped by 0 bases and J by 2 bases, with 12 bases between them. The CDR3 is 16 residues long. The CDR3 protein is CASSQEGSGFTDTQYF. The CDR3 bases are TGTGCCAGCAGCCAAGAAGGTAGCGGCTTCACAGATACGCAGTATTTT.

The rearrangement uses TRBV7-9 and TRBJ2-6; possibly TRBD2 for D (6 bases). CDR1 and CDR2 from the germline V gene are SEHNR and FQNEAQ (reference sequence). The CDR3 sequence is 15 residues long. V dropped 5 bases and J dropped 1 base, with 9 bases sitting between them. The DNA for the CDR3 is TGTGCCAGCAGCCTCCGGGGGTCTGGGGCCAACGTCCTGACTTTC. Protein product: CASSLRGSGANVLTF.

The chain joins TRBV6-2 or TRBV6-3 to TRBJ1-6; maybe TRBD1 (6 bases). The CDR3 totals 15 residues. CDR1 is MNHEY, CDR2 SVGEGT, per germline. V was shortened by 5 bases and J by 5 bases, with 13 bases between the two germline ends. For the CDR3, the DNA is TGTGCCAGCAGTCGTCTGGCAGGGGATAATTCACCCCTCCACTTT. It yields the protein CASSRLAGDNSPLHF.

In this sample, this clone turned up once. This chain joins TRBV19 and TRBJ2-3; 8 bases agree with TRBD1. The CDR3 runs 13 residues. Per the germline V gene, CDR1 is LNHDA and CDR2 is SQIVND (reference sequence). J gave up 6 bases and V 5 bases, and 4 bases lay outside the gene matches. DNA for the CDR3: TGTGCCAGTAGTCCAGGGGGCTGGGATACGCAGTATTTT. It encodes CASSPGGWDTQYF.

Only a few counts were recorded for this clone. The chain links TRBV5-1 to TRBJ1-4; possibly TRBD1 for D (5 bases). V was cut by 6 bases and J by 5 bases, with 23 bases left in between. This CDR3 has 17 amino acids. Germline CDR1 and CDR2: SGHRS and YFSETQ. The CDR3 here is CASKLGAGPGSNEKLFF. The CDR3 coding sequence is TGCGCCAGCAAGCTTGGGGCCGGTCCCGGATCCAATGAAAAACTGTTTTTT. The full variable domain, in which reference TRBV5-1 and TRBJ1-4 provide the parts outside the CDR3, is KAGVTQTPRYLIKTRGQQVTLSCSPISGHRSVSWYQQTPGQGLQFLFEYFSETQRNKGNFPGRFSGRQFSNSRSEMNVSTLELGDSALYLCASKLGAGPGSNEKLFFGSGTQLSVL.

For the CDR3, the DNA is TGTGCCAGCAGCCCACAGACTAGCGGAGAGACCCAGTACTTC. It translates to CASSPQTSGETQYF. The chain links TRBV5-4 to TRBJ2-5; TRBD2 aligns across 9 bases. With 4 bases clipped from V and 4 bases from J, the junction kept 5 bases outside the gene matches. The CDR3 covers 14 residues. Germline lookup yields CDR1 SGHNT and CDR2 YYREEE (reference sequence).

V gene TRBV19 combines with J gene TRBJ1-6; 8 bases match TRBD1. V lost 7 bases and J lost 10; bases outside the gene matches: 15. The CDR3 runs to 16 residues. Germline V lookup: CDR1 LNHDA, CDR2 SQIVND (reference sequence). Written as DNA, the CDR3 is TGTGCCAGTACCAAACCCCAAACAGGGGGGAGGTCACCCCTCCACTTT. It yields the protein CASTKPQTGGRSPLHF.

The rearrangement joins TRBV5-1 to TRBJ1-1; the match to TRBD1 covers 7 bases. With V trimmed by 0 bases and J by 4 bases, 6 bases remained unmatched. The CDR3 extends over 15 amino acids. Germline CDR1 and CDR2: SGHRS and YFSETQ. The CDR3 is CASSLAQTGSTEAFF. In DNA, the CDR3 is TGCGCCAGCAGCTTGGCCCAGACAGGGTCCACTGAAGCTTTCTTT.

The rearrangement joins TRBV19 to TRBJ2-2; 7 nucleotides align to TRBD2. This CDR3 has 14 residues. Germline trimming cut 9 bases from V and 7 bases from J; bases unmatched to any gene: 11. Germline-derived CDR1 and CDR2 are LNHDA and SQIVND (reference sequence). The CDR3 DNA sequence: TGTGCCAGCGCCACTAGCGATTGGGGCGGGGAGCTGTTTTTT. Protein product: CASATSDWGGELFF.

The chain employs TRBV9 and TRBJ1-1; 8 bases line up with TRBD1. The CDR3 is made up of 17 amino acids. Germline CDR1 reads SGDLS; CDR2 reads YYNGEE. Germline trimming cut 2 bases from V and 2 bases from J; bases unmatched to any gene: 11. The CDR3 DNA reads TGTGCCAGCAGCGTGGGCCAGGGGACAGGCTATAACACTGAAGCTTTCTTT. It specifies CASSVGQGTGYNTEAFF.

The chain has TRBV30 and TRBJ2-2; D perhaps matches TRBD1 (5 bases). Germline CDR1 GTSNPN, CDR2 SVGIG (reference sequence). Trimming took 5 bases from V and 8 from J, leaving 24 bases between them. The CDR3 loop spans 16 amino acids. The CDR3 sequence is CAWGQGFPLLAGELFF. The CDR3 DNA follows: TGTGCCTGGGGGCAGGGTTTCCCCCTTCTCGCAGGGGAGCTGTTTTTT.

The chain is built from TRBV14 and TRBJ1-1; a possible D gene is TRBD1 (5 bases). This CDR3 comprises 18 residues. CDR1 is SGHDN and CDR2 is FVKESK in the germline V gene. The V gene lost 4 bases and the J gene lost 4 bases, with 25 bases spanning the gap. The DNA of the CDR3 is TGTGCCAGCAGCCCCGTGTCGCGGGGCGCCGGATCGCCCACTGAAGCTTTCTTT. This sequence encodes CASSPVSRGAGSPTEAFF.

The CDR3 loop is CASLDRGRTGELFF. The CDR3 DNA reads TGTGCCAGTCTCGACAGGGGAAGGACCGGGGAGCTGTTTTTT. The V and J genes are TRBV19 and TRBJ2-2; the match to TRBD1 covers 8 bases. J lost 5 bases, V lost 8 bases, and 7 bases had no gene match. The CDR3 covers 14 residues. CDR1 is LNHDA and CDR2 is SQIVND in the germline V gene (reference sequence).